A selection of T cell receptor beta chains follows, all from one sample in a study of radiation and T cells in renal cell carcinoma. Assay: immunoSEQ multiplex PCR; the TCRdb copy retains only in-frame clones and omits some. The sample records about 21,000 clones, about 80% being singletons. Sequences were derived from blood, sampled from a patient whose treatment included radiotherapy and nephrectomy. The receptors come from a man between 60 and 75 years old with renal cell carcinoma. Both conserved end residues are part of each CDR3. D genes are given only for firm matches. Size is omitted from some rows. Given values are once, few, many or a class for expanded clones.

size: -
V: TRBV18
J: TRBJ2-1
D: TRBD2
length: 15
CDR3: CASSQGLAGGDEQFF
DNA: TGTGCCAGCTCACAAGGACTAGCGGGAGGGGATGAGCAGTTCTTC

size: -
V: TRBV9
J: TRBJ1-1
D: -
length: 14
CDR3: CASSGTPSDTEAFF
DNA: TGTGCCAGCAGCGGGACACCATCGGACACTGAAGCTTTCTTT

size: -
V: TRBV2
J: TRBJ2-1
D: TRBD2
length: 15
CDR3: CASSGGLAGRGEQFF
DNA: TGTGCCAGCAGTGGGGGGCTAGCGGGGAGGGGTGAGCAGTTCTTC

size: -
V: TRBV6-1
J: TRBJ2-1
D: TRBD2
length: 14
CDR3: CASRSGTKDNEQFF
DNA: TGTGCCAGCCGTAGCGGGACGAAGGACAATGAGCAGTTCTTC

size: -
V: TRBV15
J: TRBJ2-1
D: TRBD2
length: 15
CDR3: CATSRALAGTNEQFF
DNA: TGTGCCACCAGCAGAGCCCTAGCGGGTACGAATGAGCAGTTCTTC

size: -
V: TRBV4-2
J: TRBJ1-4
D: -
length: 15
CDR3: CASSQAQATNEKLFF
DNA: TGTGCCAGCAGCCAAGCCCAGGCAACTAATGAAAAACTGTTTTTT

size: -
V: TRBV7-2
J: TRBJ2-7
D: -
length: 16
CDR3: CASTPGGTRSSYEQYF
DNA: TGTGCCAGCACTCCCGGCGGGACAAGAAGCTCCTACGAGCAGTACTTC

size: -
V: TRBV10-1
J: TRBJ2-2
D: TRBD2
length: 15
CDR3: CASSEVRETTGELFF
DNA: TGCGCCAGCAGTGAGGTGCGGGAGACCACCGGGGAGCTGTTTTTT

size: -
V: TRBV27
J: TRBJ2-1
D: -
length: 17
CDR3: CASSTGPSFSPYNEQFF
DNA: TGTGCCAGCAGTACCGGGCCTTCCTTTAGCCCCTACAATGAGCAGTTCTTC

size: -
V: TRBV7-3
J: TRBJ2-1
D: -
length: 15
CDR3: CASSQRLGAYNEQFF
DNA: TGTGCCAGCAGCCAGCGACTGGGGGCATACAATGAGCAGTTCTTC

size: -
V: TRBV5-1
J: TRBJ2-5
D: -
length: 15
CDR3: CASSPDSWYQETQYF
DNA: TGCGCCAGCAGCCCGGACAGTTGGTACCAAGAGACCCAGTACTTC

size: -
V: TRBV10-1
J: TRBJ2-1
D: -
length: 13
CDR3: CASSPIGNNEQFF
DNA: TGCGCCAGCAGTCCAATCGGGAACAATGAGCAGTTCTTC

size: -
V: TRBV9
J: TRBJ1-1
D: -
length: 16
CDR3: CASSTLDRGPNTEAFF
DNA: TGTGCCAGCAGCACCTTGGACCGGGGGCCGAACACTGAAGCTTTCTTT

size: -
V: TRBV30
J: TRBJ2-5
D: -
length: 11
CDR3: CAWSSSETQYF
DNA: TGTGCCTGGAGTTCATCGGAGACCCAGTACTTC

size: -
V: TRBV29-1
J: TRBJ2-7
D: -
length: 11
CDR3: CSVGEMYEQYF
DNA: TGCAGCGTTGGTGAGATGTACGAGCAGTACTTC

size: -
V: TRBV7-2
J: TRBJ1-5
D: -
length: 14
CDR3: CASSPSNRNQPQHF
DNA: TGTGCCAGCAGCCCCAGCAACCGCAATCAGCCCCAGCATTTT

size: -
V: TRBV18
J: TRBJ2-3
D: TRBD2
length: 16
CDR3: CASSRLAGVNTDTQYF
DNA: TGTGCCAGCTCAAGACTAGCGGGAGTTAACACAGATACGCAGTATTTT

size: -
V: TRBV19
J: TRBJ2-7
D: TRBD2
length: 14
CDR3: CASNGGTSTHEQYF
DNA: TGTGCCAGTAATGGGGGGACTAGTACCCACGAGCAGTACTTC

size: few
V: TRBV9
J: TRBJ2-1
D: TRBD2
length: 16
CDR3: CASSPKEGSGSDEQFF
DNA: TGTGCCAGCAGCCCGAAGGAGGGTAGCGGGAGTGATGAGCAGTTCTTC

size: -
V: TRBV7-6
J: TRBJ2-3
D: TRBD2
length: 17
CDR3: CASSLRLAGGVPDTQYF
DNA: TGTGCCAGCAGCTTACGACTAGCGGGAGGTGTCCCAGATACGCAGTATTTT

size: -
V: TRBV19
J: TRBJ1-1
D: -
length: 15
CDR3: CASMGAGAGRTEAFF
DNA: TGTGCCAGTATGGGGGCCGGGGCAGGACGCACTGAAGCTTTCTTT

size: -
V: TRBV7-2
J: TRBJ2-1
D: -
length: 14
CDR3: CASSSIGGYNEQFF
DNA: TGTGCCAGCAGCTCTATCGGAGGGTACAATGAGCAGTTCTTC

size: once
V: TRBV10-3
J: TRBJ2-7
D: TRBD1
length: 15
CDR3: CAISEGTGMSYEQYF
DNA: TGTGCCATCAGTGAGGGGACAGGGATGTCCTACGAGCAGTACTTC

size: -
V: TRBV2
J: TRBJ1-6
D: -
length: 14
CDR3: CASSEWEGTLGLHF
DNA: TGTGCCAGCAGTGAGTGGGAAGGGACTCTGGGCCTCCACTTT

size: -
V: TRBV2
J: TRBJ2-3
D: TRBD2
length: 15
CDR3: CASSESSGRAWTQYF
DNA: TGTGCCAGCAGTGAGTCTAGCGGGAGGGCCTGGACGCAGTATTTT

size: -
V: TRBV5-1
J: TRBJ2-1
D: TRBD2
length: 16
CDR3: CASSLGSGRAYNEQFF
DNA: TGCGCCAGCAGCTTGGGAAGCGGGAGGGCCTACAATGAGCAGTTCTTC

size: -
V: TRBV5-1
J: TRBJ1-2
D: -
length: 14
CDR3: CASSLEGGEYGYTF
DNA: TGCGCCAGCAGCTTGGAAGGTGGGGAGTATGGCTACACCTTC

size: -
V: TRBV5-1
J: TRBJ1-1
D: -
length: 13
CDR3: CASSLYMVTEAFF
DNA: TGCGCCAGCAGCTTGTATATGGTTACTGAAGCTTTCTTT

size: few
V: TRBV14
J: TRBJ2-2
D: -
length: 15
CDR3: CASSQPSRNTGELFF
DNA: TGTGCCAGCAGCCAACCTAGCAGGAACACCGGGGAGCTGTTTTTT

size: -
V: TRBV7-2
J: TRBJ2-1
D: -
length: 15
CDR3: CASSSAELSYNEQFF
DNA: TGTGCCAGCAGCTCAGCGGAGCTATCCTACAATGAGCAGTTCTTC

size: -
V: TRBV11-1
J: TRBJ1-3
D: -
length: 19
CDR3: CASSLVVIGSRGSGNTIYF
DNA: TGTGCCAGCAGCTTAGTAGTGATCGGCTCGCGGGGGTCTGGAAACACCATATATTTT

size: once
V: TRBV12-5
J: TRBJ2-1
D: -
length: 14
CDR3: CASGLPRGVGEQFF
DNA: TGTGCTAGTGGTTTGCCCCGGGGAGTTGGTGAGCAGTTCTTC

size: -
V: TRBV4-1
J: TRBJ2-1
D: TRBD2
length: 16
CDR3: CASSRQTSGRGDEQFF
DNA: TGCGCCAGCAGCCGGCAAACTAGCGGGAGGGGCGATGAGCAGTTCTTC

size: -
V: TRBV7-9
J: TRBJ1-2
D: TRBD1
length: 16
CDR3: CASSPRLAGGGYGYTF
DNA: TGTGCCAGCAGCCCAAGGTTGGCAGGGGGCGGCTATGGCTACACCTTC

size: -
V: TRBV7-9
J: TRBJ1-1
D: -
length: 15
CDR3: CASSPPRGMITEAFF
DNA: TGTGCCAGCAGCCCCCCTAGGGGGATGATCACTGAAGCTTTCTTT

size: -
V: TRBV5-4
J: TRBJ2-5
D: -
length: 14
CDR3: CASSFSGAGETQYF
DNA: TGTGCCAGCAGCTTCTCGGGGGCAGGGGAGACCCAGTACTTC

size: -
V: TRBV19
J: TRBJ1-2
D: TRBD1
length: 15
CDR3: CASSTSLDRDWGYTF
DNA: TGTGCCAGTAGTACGTCCCTGGACAGGGATTGGGGCTACACCTTC

size: -
V: TRBV27
J: TRBJ2-2
D: -
length: 15
CDR3: CASSFTPGSIGELFF
DNA: TGTGCCAGCAGTTTCACGCCAGGGTCAATCGGGGAGCTGTTTTTT

size: -
V: TRBV18
J: TRBJ2-1
D: -
length: 16
CDR3: CASSPFTTELMGEQFF
DNA: TGTGCCAGCTCACCATTCACCACCGAGCTCATGGGTGAGCAGTTCTTC

size: -
V: TRBV11-2
J: TRBJ2-7
D: TRBD2
length: 16
CDR3: CASSFPMGGVSYEQYF
DNA: TGTGCCAGCAGCTTCCCTATGGGGGGGGTAAGCTACGAGCAGTACTTC